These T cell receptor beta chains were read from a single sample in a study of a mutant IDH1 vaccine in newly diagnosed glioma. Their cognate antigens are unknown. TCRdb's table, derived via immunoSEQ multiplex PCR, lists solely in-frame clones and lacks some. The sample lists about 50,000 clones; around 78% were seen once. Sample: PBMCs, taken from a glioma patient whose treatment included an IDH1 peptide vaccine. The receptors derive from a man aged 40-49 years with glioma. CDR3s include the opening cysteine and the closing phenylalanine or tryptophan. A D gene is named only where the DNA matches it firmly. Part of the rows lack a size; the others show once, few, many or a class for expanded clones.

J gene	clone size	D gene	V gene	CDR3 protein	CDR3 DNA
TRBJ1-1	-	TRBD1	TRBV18	CASSPDRRNTEAFF	TGTGCCAGCTCACCGGACAGGAGGAACACTGAAGCTTTCTTT
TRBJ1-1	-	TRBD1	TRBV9	CASSSRTGEAFF	TGTGCCAGCAGCTCCCGGACAGGGGAAGCTTTCTTT
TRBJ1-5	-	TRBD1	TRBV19	CASSIQMTGGNQPQHF	TGTGCCAGTAGTATACAAATGACAGGGGGCAACCAGCCCCAGCATTTT
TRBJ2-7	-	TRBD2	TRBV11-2	CASSTAGVTYEQYF	TGTGCCAGCAGTACAGCGGGAGTCACCTACGAGCAGTACTTC
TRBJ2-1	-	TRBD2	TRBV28	CASSETSGRNEQFF	TGTGCCAGCTCCGAAACTAGCGGGAGGAATGAGCAGTTCTTC
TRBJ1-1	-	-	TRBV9	CASSVTGKGAEAFF	TGTGCCAGCAGCGTTACAGGGAAGGGAGCTGAAGCTTTCTTT
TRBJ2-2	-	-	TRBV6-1	CASSEPGRNTGELFF	TGTGCCAGCAGTGAGCCGGGCAGGAACACCGGGGAGCTGTTTTTT
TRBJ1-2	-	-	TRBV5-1	CASSFGRVDNYGYTF	TGCGCCAGCAGCTTCGGGAGGGTAGATAACTATGGCTACACCTTC
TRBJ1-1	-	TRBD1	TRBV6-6	CASSLQGTSEAFF	TGTGCCAGCAGCCTACAGGGGACTTCTGAAGCTTTCTTT
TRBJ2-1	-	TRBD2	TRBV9	CASSVGGGTIEQFF	TGTGCCAGCAGCGTGGGCGGGGGGACTATTGAGCAGTTCTTC
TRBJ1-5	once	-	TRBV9	CASSVGGATGQPQHF	TGTGCCAGCAGCGTAGGAGGGGCGACGGGTCAGCCCCAGCATTTT
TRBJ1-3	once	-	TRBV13	CASSLGTSGNTIYF	TGTGCCAGCAGCTTAGGGACATCCGGAAACACCATATATTTT
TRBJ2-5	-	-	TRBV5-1	CASSLQETQYF	TGCGCCAGCAGCTTGCAAGAGACCCAGTACTTC
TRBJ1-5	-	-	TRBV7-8	CASSPRVGDRINQPQHF	TGTGCCAGCAGCCCCCGGGTAGGGGATCGGATCAATCAGCCCCAGCATTTT
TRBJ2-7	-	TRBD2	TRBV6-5	CASSLTGTSGYEQYF	TGTGCCAGCAGCTTGACCGGGACTAGCGGCTACGAGCAGTACTTC
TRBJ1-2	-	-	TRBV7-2	CASSLHSTQGGSLGYTF	TGTGCCAGCAGCCTCCATTCGACACAGGGTGGTAGCCTTGGCTACACCTTC
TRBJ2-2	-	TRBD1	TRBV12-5	CASGLDSGQGWTGELFF	TGTGCTAGTGGTTTGGACTCCGGACAGGGATGGACCGGGGAGCTGTTTTTT
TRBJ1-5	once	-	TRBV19	CASRRAAQNPSQPQHF	TGTGCCAGTAGAAGGGCCGCCCAGAACCCCAGTCAGCCCCAGCATTTT
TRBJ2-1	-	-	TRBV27	CASSTRRPHNEQFF	TGTGCCAGCAGTACACGAAGGCCCCACAATGAGCAGTTCTTC
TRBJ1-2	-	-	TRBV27	CASSFRGGAFYGYTF	TGTGCCAGCAGTTTCCGGGGCGGAGCCTTCTATGGCTACACCTTC
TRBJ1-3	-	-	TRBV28	CASSPQAGLSGNTIYF	TGTGCCAGCAGCCCCCAGGCAGGGCTCTCTGGAAACACCATATATTTT
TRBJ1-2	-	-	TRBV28	CASTLSQQGRFGGYTF	TGTGCCAGCACGTTAAGCCAGCAAGGGAGGTTTGGTGGCTACACCTTC
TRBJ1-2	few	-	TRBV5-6	CASSLSGSGYTF	TGTGCCAGCAGCTTGTCGGGCAGTGGCTACACCTTC
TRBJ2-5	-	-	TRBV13	CASSLSLRRAGETQYF	TGTGCCAGCAGCTTATCACTGAGGAGGGCCGGGGAGACCCAGTACTTC
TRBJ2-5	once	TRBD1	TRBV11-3	CASSSGQGLAETQYF	TGTGCCAGCAGCTCGGGACAGGGGTTGGCGGAGACCCAGTACTTC
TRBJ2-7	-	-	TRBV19	CASSSTQGYEQYF	TGTGCCAGTAGTAGCACCCAGGGGTACGAGCAGTACTTC
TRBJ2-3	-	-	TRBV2	CASSEYAASTDTQYF	TGTGCCAGCAGTGAATATGCGGCTAGCACAGATACGCAGTATTTT
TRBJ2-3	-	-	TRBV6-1	CASSVGVAASTDTQYF	TGTGCCAGCAGTGTGGGGGTAGCGGCTAGCACAGATACGCAGTATTTT
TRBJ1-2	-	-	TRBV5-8	CASSLVVRENYGYTF	TGTGCCAGCAGCTTGGTGGTCAGGGAAAACTATGGCTACACCTTC
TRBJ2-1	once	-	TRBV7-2	CASSLGGGIYNEQFF	TGTGCCAGCAGCTTAGGGGGCGGGATCTACAATGAGCAGTTCTTC
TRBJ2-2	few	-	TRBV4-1	CASSQEPTNTGELFF	TGCGCCAGCAGCCAAGAACCCACGAACACCGGGGAGCTGTTTTTT
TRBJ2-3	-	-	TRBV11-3	CASSPGGGSDTQYF	TGTGCCAGCAGCCCTGGAGGGGGGTCGGATACGCAGTATTTT
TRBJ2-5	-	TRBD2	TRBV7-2	CASSLETSGGGTQYF	TGTGCCAGCAGCTTGGAGACTAGCGGAGGGGGTACCCAGTACTTC
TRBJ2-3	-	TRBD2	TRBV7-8	CASSPRVGLAGEQYF	TGTGCCAGCAGCCCACGGGTGGGACTAGCGGGAGAACAGTATTTT
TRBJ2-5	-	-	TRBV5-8	CASSLGTEQETQYF	TGTGCCAGCAGCTTGGGGACGGAACAAGAGACCCAGTACTTC
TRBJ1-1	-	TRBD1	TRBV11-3	CASSPTTTGEAFF	TGTGCCAGCAGCCCTACTACGACAGGGGAAGCTTTCTTT
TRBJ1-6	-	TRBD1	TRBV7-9	CASSYGTGFYNSPLHF	TGTGCCAGCAGCTACGGGACAGGATTCTATAATTCACCCCTCCACTTT
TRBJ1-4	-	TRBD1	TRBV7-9	CASSSGQDNEKLFF	TGTGCCAGCAGCTCGGGACAGGATAATGAAAAACTGTTTTTT
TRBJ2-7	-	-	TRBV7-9	CASSPGRLRGEQYF	TGTGCCAGCAGCCCAGGACGGCTACGAGGGGAGCAGTACTTC
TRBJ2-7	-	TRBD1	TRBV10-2	CASSDLGRGLGEQYF	TGCGCCAGCAGTGATCTTGGCAGGGGGCTAGGGGAGCAGTACTTC
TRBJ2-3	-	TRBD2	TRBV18	CASSPIAGGADTQYF	TGTGCCAGCTCACCTATAGCGGGAGGCGCAGATACGCAGTATTTT
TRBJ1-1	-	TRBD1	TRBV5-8	CASSLTGGRTEAFF	TGTGCCAGCAGCTTGACAGGGGGGAGGACTGAAGCTTTCTTT
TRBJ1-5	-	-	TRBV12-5	CASGLGPNQPQHF	TGTGCTAGTGGTTTGGGACCGAATCAGCCCCAGCATTTT
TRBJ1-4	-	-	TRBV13	CASSLQGPNEKLFF	TGTGCCAGCAGCTTACAGGGGCCTAATGAAAAACTGTTTTTT
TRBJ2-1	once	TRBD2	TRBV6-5	CASRSGSSYNEQFF	TGTGCCAGCAGGAGCGGGAGCTCCTACAATGAGCAGTTCTTC
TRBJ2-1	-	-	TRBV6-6	CASSYKGDEQFF	TGTGCCAGCAGTTACAAGGGCGATGAGCAGTTCTTC
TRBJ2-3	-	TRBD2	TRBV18	CASSKEVAGGADTQYF	TGTGCCAGCTCGAAGGAAGTAGCGGGAGGGGCAGATACGCAGTATTTT
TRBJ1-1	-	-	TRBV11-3	CASSLDQWTERNTEAFF	TGTGCCAGCAGCTTAGATCAATGGACAGAGAGGAACACTGAAGCTTTCTTT
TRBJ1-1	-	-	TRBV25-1	CASSESLERDTEAFF	TGTGCCAGCAGTGAGTCCTTGGAGAGGGACACTGAAGCTTTCTTT
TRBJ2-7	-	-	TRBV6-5	CASRERGPYEQYF	TGTGCCAGCAGAGAAAGAGGCCCCTACGAGCAGTACTTC
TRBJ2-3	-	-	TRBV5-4	CASSLGGPHTDTQYF	TGTGCCAGCAGCTTGGGGGGGCCGCACACAGATACGCAGTATTTT
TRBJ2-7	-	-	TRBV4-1	CASSQDLGGVAVTYEQYF	TGCGCCAGCAGCCAAGATCTCGGCGGAGTAGCGGTTACCTACGAGCAGTACTTC
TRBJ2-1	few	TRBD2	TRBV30	CAWSRLARSYNEQFF	TGTGCCTGGAGTCGACTAGCGCGCTCCTACAATGAGCAGTTCTTC
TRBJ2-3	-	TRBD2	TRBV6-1	CASSEGGGADTQYF	TGTGCCAGCAGTGAAGGTGGGGGGGCAGATACGCAGTATTTT
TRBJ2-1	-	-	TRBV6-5	CASSYANSPYNEQFF	TGTGCCAGCAGTTACGCCAACTCCCCCTACAATGAGCAGTTCTTC
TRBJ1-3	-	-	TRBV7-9	CASSLTRPSSGNTIYF	TGTGCCAGCAGCTTAACCAGGCCCTCCTCTGGAAACACCATATATTTT
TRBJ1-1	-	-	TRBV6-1	CASSDDVVREAFF	TGTGCCAGCAGTGATGATGTAGTCCGCGAAGCTTTCTTT